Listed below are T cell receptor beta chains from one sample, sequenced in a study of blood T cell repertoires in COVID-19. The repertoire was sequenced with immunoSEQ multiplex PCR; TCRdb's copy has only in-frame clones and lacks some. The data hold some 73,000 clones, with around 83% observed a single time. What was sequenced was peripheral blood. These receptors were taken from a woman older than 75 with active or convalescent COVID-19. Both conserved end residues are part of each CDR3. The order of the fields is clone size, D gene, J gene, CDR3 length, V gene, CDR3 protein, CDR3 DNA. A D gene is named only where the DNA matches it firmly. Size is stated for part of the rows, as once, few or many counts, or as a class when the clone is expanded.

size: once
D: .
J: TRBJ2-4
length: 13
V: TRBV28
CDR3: CASYDIFPNIQYF
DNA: TGTGCCAGCTATGACATCTTCCCAAACATTCAGTACTTC

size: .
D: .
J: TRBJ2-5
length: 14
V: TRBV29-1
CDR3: CSVESQGSGETQYF
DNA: TGCAGCGTTGAGAGTCAGGGGAGCGGAGAGACCCAGTACTTC

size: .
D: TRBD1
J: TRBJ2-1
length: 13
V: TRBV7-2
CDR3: CASSLQQGIEQFF
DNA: TGTGCCAGCAGCTTACAACAGGGGATTGAGCAGTTCTTC

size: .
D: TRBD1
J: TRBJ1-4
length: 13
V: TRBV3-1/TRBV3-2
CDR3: CASSYGTAEKLFF
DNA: TGTGCCAGCAGCTATGGGACAGCAGAAAAACTGTTTTTT

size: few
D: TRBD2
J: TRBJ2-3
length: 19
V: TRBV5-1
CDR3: CASSSGRTSGAERTDTQYF
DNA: TGCGCCAGCAGCTCGGGGCGGACTAGCGGGGCCGAACGCACAGATACGCAGTATTTT

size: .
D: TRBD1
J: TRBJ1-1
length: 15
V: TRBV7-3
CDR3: CASSPSGQANTEAFF
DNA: TGTGCCAGCAGCCCCTCAGGACAGGCCAACACTGAAGCTTTCTTT

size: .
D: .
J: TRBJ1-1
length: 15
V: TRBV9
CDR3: CASSVESQGNTEAFF
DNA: TGTGCCAGCAGCGTAGAGAGCCAGGGGAACACTGAAGCTTTCTTT

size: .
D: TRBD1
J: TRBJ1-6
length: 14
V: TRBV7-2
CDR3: CASSLLGQGEPLHF
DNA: TGTGCCAGCAGCTTATTAGGGCAGGGGGAACCCCTCCACTTT

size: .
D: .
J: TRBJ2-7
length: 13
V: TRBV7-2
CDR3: CASSLELSYEQYF
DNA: TGTGCCAGCAGCTTAGAACTTTCCTACGAGCAGTACTTC

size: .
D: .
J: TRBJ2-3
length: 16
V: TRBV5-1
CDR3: CASSLQSRQNTDTQYF
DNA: TGCGCCAGCAGCTTGCAATCTCGCCAGAACACAGATACGCAGTATTTT

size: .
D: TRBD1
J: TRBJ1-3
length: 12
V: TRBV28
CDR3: CASAQGANTIYF
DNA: TGTGCCAGTGCACAGGGGGCAAACACCATATATTTT

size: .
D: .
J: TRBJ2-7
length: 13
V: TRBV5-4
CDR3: CASSLESGSEQYF
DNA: TGTGCCAGCAGCTTGGAGTCAGGTTCCGAGCAGTACTTC

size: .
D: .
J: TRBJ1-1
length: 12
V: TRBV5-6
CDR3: CASSTDIGRAFF
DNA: TGTGCCAGCAGCACGGACATTGGGCGAGCTTTCTTT

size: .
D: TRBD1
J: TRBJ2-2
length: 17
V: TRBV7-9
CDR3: CASSLAVGTGRNGELFF
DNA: TGTGCCAGCAGCTTAGCTGTTGGGACAGGGCGGAACGGGGAGCTGTTTTTT

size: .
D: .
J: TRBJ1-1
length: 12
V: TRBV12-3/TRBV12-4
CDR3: CASSLVRGRAFF
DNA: TGTGCCAGCAGTTTAGTAAGGGGAAGGGCTTTCTTT

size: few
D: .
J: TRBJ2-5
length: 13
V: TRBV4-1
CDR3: CASSSAVPETQYF
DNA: TGCGCCAGCAGCTCAGCGGTTCCGGAGACCCAGTACTTC

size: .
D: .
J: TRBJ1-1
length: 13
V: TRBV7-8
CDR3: CASSVDRNTEAFF
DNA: TGTGCCAGCAGTGTGGACAGGAACACTGAAGCTTTCTTT